The 9 T cell receptor beta chains below come from one sample, sequenced in a study of T cells in Graves' hyperthyroidism and ophthalmopathy. The CDR3 regions of TCR beta were amplified from RNA transcripts. The TCR CDR3 first-round RT-PCR relied on the HTBI primer set. TCRdb independently ran MiXCR on the multiplex PCR reads; one entry per CDR3 protein. Among fewer than 750,000 distinct CDR3 sequences listed, 46% were seen once. Source material: peripheral blood or thyroid tissue (not recorded which). The receptors here all came from a woman under 30 with Graves' hyperthyroidism.

Turning to this clonotype: Likely a read error: the CDR3 ends without its conserved phenylalanine or tryptophan. The chain is built from TRBV6-6 and TRBJ1-1; 7 positions agree with TRBD1. Germline V gene lookup returns CDR1 MNHNY and CDR2 SVGAGI (reference sequence). This CDR3 region has 13 residues. The CDR3 reads CVSRLTGDTEAFL. The CDR3 region has the DNA TGTGTCAGCAGGCTTACAGGGGACACTGAAGCTTTCTTA.

This chain connects TRBV6-4 to TRBJ1-2; perhaps TRBD1 as D (5 bases). Germline CDR1 is MRHNA and CDR2 is SNTAGT. The CDR3 is 13 amino acids. The V gene lost 4 bases and the J gene lost 8 bases, with 14 bases spanning the gap. The CDR3 spells CASSVEGRQGYTF. The CDR3 DNA sequence: TGTGCCAGCAGTGTCGAGGGGCGACAGGGCTACACCTTC.

In this sample, this clonotype turned up many times. This chain connects TRBV24-1 to TRBJ1-2, with unresolved D. Germline V gene lookup returns CDR1 KGHDR and CDR2 SFDVKD. Trimming pared 0 bases from V and 8 bases from J, leaving 12 bases between. This CDR3 spans 14 amino acids. DNA of the CDR3: TGTGCCACCAGTGATTTGTTTCGGGAAAACGGCTACACCTTC. It yields the protein CATSDLFRENGYTF.

This clonotype was seen at least ten times. This sequence joins TRBV19 and TRBJ1-1; 9 bases align to TRBD1. Germline V gene lookup returns CDR1 LNHDA and CDR2 SQIVND (reference sequence). V trimming: 5 bases; J trimming: 0 bases; junction bases outside the gene matches: 1. The CDR3 is made up of 14 amino acids. CDR3 amino acids: CASSWTGVNTEAFF. Written as DNA, the CDR3 is TGTGCCAGTAGTTGGACAGGGGTGAACACTGAAGCTTTCTTT.

This clonotype was counted ten times or more. The rearrangement uses TRBV25-1 and TRBJ1-6, with D possibly matching TRBD1 (5 bases). The germline V gene has CDR1 MGHDK and CDR2 SYGVNS. There are 12 residues in the CDR3. V lost 8 bases and J lost 7, with 9 bases in between. The CDR3 bases are TGTGCCAGCCGCCAGGGCAATTCACCCCTCCACTTT. Translating it yields CASRQGNSPLHF.

The chain recombines TRBV2 with TRBJ2-5; 14 nucleotides agree with TRBD2. The J call may be in error: the DNA end matches TRBJ2-1 better. The CDR3 loop spans 16 amino acids. Per the germline V gene, CDR1 is SNHLY and CDR2 is FYNNEI. The CDR3 reads CASSEALGLAGEEQFF. CDR3 nucleotide sequence: TGTGCCAGCAGTGAAGCGCTGGGACTAGCGGGAGAGGAGCAGTTCTTC.

This clonotype was recorded a few times. This chain uses TRBV25-1 with TRBJ2-7; TRBD1 aligns across 7 bases. With V trimmed by 2 bases and J by 0 bases, 4 bases remained unmatched. The germline V gene encodes CDR1 MGHDK and CDR2 SYGVNS. This CDR3 has 15 amino acids. The CDR3 DNA is TGTGCCAGCAGTGAAAGAGGGGGCTTCTCCTACGAGCAGTACTTC. The encoded protein is CASSERGGFSYEQYF.

The rearrangement joins TRBV5-4 to TRBJ2-7, with TRBD2 matching 13 bases. V shed 10 bases, J shed 2 bases, and the junction held 9 bases outside the gene matches. The CDR3 spans 15 residues. Germline V lookup: CDR1 SGHNT, CDR2 YYREEE (reference sequence). CDR3 protein: CAWSGLAGAPYEQYF. As DNA, the CDR3 is TGTGCCTGGAGTGGACTAGCGGGAGCTCCCTACGAGCAGTACTTC.

This clonotype was detected ten times or more. The rearrangement uses TRBV7-8 and TRBJ1-5, with D uncertain. Per the germline V gene, CDR1 is SGHVS and CDR2 is FQNEAQ. The CDR3 totals 17 residues. The V end lost 7 bases, the J end lost 0 bases, and 19 bases lay between the germline ends. The CDR3 DNA reads as TGTGCCAGCACCTCCCTCGACTCCCGGATTAGCAATCAGCCCCAGCATTTT. Its protein product is CASTSLDSRISNQPQHF. The complete variable domain, with remaining parts taken from reference TRBV7-8 and TRBJ1-5, reads GAGVSQSPRYKVAKRGQDVALRCDPISGHVSLFWYQQALGQGPEFLTYFQNEAQLDKSGLPSDRFFAERPEGSVSTLKIQRTQQEDSAVYLCASTSLDSRISNQPQHFGDGTRLSIL.